This T cell receptor beta chain was observed in a study of long-term antiretroviral therapy in people with HIV. General study results and limits: Transplant-donor-level diversity was not reached after ART, though diversity increased.

This clone was counted a few times. The antigen remains unidentified. Runs used v3.0 of the immunoSEQ assay and were done at survey level. Sequencing efforts were directed toward about 40,000-50,000 T-cell genomes per sample. The repertoire was sequenced with immunoSEQ multiplex PCR; TCRdb's copy has only in-frame clones and lacks some. The sample records over 15,000 clones, more than 75% being singletons. The CDR3 sequence is 13 residues long. The germline gives CDR1 SGHNT, CDR2 YYREEE (reference sequence). V gave up 2 bases and J gave up 3 bases, with 9 bases separating them. The material was unsorted PBMCs, obtained 0.5 years after starting antiretroviral therapy. This receptor was identified in a man aged 35 to 55 with HIV. The gene calls are TRBV5-4 and TRBJ2-7, with D perhaps TRBD2 (5 bases). CDR3 nucleotide sequence: TGTGCCAGCAGCTTTGGGAGTTACTACGAGCAGTACTTC. It is translated as CASSFGSYYEQYF.